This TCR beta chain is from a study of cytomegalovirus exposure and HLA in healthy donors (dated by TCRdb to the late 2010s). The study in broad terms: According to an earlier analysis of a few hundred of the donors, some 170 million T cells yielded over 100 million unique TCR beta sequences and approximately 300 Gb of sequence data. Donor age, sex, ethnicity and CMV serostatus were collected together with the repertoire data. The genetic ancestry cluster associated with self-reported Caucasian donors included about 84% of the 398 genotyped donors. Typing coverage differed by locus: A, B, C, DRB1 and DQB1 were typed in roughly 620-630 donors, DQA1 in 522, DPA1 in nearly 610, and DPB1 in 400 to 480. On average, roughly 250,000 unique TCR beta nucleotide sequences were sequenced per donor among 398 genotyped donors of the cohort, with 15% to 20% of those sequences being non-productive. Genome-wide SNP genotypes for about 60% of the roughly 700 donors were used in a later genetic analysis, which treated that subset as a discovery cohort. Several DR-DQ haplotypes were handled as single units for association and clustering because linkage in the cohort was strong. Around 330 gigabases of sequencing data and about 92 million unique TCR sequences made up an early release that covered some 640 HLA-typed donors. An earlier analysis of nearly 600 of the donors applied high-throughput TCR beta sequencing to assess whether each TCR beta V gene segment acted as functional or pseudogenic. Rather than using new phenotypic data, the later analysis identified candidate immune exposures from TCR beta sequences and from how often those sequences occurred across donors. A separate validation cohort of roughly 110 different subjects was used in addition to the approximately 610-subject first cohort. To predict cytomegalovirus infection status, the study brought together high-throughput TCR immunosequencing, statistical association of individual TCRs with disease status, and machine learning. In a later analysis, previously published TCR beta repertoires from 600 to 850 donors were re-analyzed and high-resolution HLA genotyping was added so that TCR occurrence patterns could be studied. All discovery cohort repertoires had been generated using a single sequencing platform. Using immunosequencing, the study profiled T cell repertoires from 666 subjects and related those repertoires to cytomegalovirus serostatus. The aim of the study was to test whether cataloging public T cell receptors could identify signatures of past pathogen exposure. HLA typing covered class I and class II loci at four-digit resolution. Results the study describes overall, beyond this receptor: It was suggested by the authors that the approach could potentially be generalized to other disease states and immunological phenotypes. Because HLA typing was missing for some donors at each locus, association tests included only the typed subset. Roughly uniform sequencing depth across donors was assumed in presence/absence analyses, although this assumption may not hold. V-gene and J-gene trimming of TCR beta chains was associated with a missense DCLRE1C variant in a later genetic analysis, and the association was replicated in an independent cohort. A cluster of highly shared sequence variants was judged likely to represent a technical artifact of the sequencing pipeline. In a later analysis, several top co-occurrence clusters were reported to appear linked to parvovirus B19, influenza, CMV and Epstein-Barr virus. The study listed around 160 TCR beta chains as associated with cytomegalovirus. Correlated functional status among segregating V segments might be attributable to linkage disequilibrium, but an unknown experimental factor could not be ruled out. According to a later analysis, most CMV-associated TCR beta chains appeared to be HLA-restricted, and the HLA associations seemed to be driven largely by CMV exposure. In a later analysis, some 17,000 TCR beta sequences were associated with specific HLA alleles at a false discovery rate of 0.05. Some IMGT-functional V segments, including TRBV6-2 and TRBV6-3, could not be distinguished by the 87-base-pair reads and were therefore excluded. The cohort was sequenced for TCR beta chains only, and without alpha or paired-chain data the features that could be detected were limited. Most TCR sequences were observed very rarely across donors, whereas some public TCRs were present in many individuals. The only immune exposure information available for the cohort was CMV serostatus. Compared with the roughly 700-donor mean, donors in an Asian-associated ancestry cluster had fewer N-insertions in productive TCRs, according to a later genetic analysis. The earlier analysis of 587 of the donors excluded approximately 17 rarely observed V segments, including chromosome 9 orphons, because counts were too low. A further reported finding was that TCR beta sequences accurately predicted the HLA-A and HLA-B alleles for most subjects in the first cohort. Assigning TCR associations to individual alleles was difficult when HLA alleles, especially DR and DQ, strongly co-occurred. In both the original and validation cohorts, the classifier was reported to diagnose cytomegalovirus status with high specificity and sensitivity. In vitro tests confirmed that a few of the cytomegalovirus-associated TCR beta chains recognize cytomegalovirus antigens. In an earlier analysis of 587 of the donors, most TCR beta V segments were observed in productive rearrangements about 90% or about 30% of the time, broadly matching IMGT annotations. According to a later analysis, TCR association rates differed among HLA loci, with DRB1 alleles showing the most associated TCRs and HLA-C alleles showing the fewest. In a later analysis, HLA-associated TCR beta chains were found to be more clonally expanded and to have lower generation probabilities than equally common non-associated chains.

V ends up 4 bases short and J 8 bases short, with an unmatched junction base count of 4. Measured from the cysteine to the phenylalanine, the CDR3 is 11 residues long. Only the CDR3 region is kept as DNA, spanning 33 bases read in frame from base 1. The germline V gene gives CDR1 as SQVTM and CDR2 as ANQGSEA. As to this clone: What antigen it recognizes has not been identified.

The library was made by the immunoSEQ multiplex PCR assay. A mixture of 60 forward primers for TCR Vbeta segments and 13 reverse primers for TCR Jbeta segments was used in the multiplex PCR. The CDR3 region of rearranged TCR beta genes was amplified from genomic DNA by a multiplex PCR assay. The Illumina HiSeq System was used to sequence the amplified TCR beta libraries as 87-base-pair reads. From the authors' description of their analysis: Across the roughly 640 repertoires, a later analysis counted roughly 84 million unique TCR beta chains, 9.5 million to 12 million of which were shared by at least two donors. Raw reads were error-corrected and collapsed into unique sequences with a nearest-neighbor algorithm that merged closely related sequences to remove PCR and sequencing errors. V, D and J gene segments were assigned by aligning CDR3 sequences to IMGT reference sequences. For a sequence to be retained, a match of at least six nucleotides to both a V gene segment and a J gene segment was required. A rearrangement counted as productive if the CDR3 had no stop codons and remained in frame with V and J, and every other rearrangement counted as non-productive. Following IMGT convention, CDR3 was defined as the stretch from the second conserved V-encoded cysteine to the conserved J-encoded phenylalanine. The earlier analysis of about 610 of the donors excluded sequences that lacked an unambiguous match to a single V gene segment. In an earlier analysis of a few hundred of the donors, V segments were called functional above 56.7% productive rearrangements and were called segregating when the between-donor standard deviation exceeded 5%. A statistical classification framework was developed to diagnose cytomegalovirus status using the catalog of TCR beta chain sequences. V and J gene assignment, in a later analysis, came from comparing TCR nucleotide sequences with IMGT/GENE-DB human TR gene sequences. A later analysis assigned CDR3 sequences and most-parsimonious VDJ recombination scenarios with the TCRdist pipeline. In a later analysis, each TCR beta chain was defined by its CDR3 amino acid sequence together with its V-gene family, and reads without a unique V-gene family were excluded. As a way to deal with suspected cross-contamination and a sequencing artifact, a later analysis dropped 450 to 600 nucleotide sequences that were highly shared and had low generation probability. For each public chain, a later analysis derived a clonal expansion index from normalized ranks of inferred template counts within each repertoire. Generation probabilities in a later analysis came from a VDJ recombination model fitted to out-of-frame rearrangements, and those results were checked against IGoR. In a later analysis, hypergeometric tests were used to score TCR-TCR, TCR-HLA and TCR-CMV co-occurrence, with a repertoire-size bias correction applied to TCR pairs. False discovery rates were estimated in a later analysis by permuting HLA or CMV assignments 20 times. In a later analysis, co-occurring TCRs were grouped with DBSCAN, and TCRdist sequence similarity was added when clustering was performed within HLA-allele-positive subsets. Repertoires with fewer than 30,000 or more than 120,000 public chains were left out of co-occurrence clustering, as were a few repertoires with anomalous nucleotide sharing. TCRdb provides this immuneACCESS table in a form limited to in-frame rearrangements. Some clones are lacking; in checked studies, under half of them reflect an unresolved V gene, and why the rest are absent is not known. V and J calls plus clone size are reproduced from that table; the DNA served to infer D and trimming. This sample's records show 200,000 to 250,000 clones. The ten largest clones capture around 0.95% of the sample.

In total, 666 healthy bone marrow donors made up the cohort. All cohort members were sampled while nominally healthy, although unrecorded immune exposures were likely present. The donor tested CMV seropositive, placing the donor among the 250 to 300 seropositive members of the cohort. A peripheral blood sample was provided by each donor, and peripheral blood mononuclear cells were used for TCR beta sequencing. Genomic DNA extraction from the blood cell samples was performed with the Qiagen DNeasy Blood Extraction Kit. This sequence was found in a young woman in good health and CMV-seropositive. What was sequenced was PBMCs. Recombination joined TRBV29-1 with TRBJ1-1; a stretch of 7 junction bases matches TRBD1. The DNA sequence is TGCAGCGTTGTGGGGACAGAGGAAGCTTTCTTT. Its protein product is CSVVGTEEAFF.